This T cell receptor beta chain came from a study of blood T cell repertoires in COVID-19. On the study more broadly: Acute-phase and convalescent COVID-19 samples originated in the United States, Italy and Spain. The analysed material was cDNA or gDNA that came from T cells, B-cell-depleted T cells, or PBMCs.

V lost 3 bases to trimming and J lost 7 bases; unmatched junction nucleotides: 11. The CDR3 contains 16 residues. Germline CDR1 KGHDR, CDR2 SFDVKD. In the authors' workflow: Researchers report that nucleated cell counts were estimated from reference gene primer amplification. TCRdb keeps only in-frame clones here, not all; method: immunoSEQ multiplex PCR. The DNA was the basis for D and trimming; V, J and clone size are from that table. The sample carries about 150,000 clones, about three quarters recorded once. Sequences were obtained from peripheral blood. The sequence was obtained from a man older than 75 with acute or convalescent COVID-19. The V and J genes are TRBV24-1 and TRBJ2-3; 8 bases map to TRBD1. The CDR3, as DNA: TGTGCCACCAGTGATCCCCTGGCAGGGGGCGGAAATACGCAGTATTTT. Translated: CATSDPLAGGGNTQYF.